This T cell receptor beta chain stems from a study of T cells in Graves' hyperthyroidism and ophthalmopathy. Study context: The initial diagnosis was the point when peripheral blood was collected, ahead of any treatment. General observations from the study: The blood repertoire included most of the expanded thyroid clonotypes above 0.001. A model of 13 V-J features distinguished ophthalmopathy from stable hyperthyroidism.

TCR beta CDR3 regions were amplified from RNA. The study used the HTBI primer set for a first-round RT-PCR of the TCR CDR3. Using its own MiXCR run on the multiplex PCR reads, TCRdb lists one record per CDR3 protein. The sample yields hundreds of thousands of distinct CDR3 sequences, about a sixth seen once. Looked up from germline, CDR1 is SGDLS and CDR2 is YYNGEE. This CDR3 has 13 residues. About this clonotype: Its antigen is as yet unknown. One end of the junction does not line up with germline, which may come from a read error.

Sequencing was done on a sample of blood. The V call is TRBV9, the J call TRBJ1-3; tentatively, D is TRBD1 (6 bases). This TCR came from a woman aged 60 to 75 with Graves' ophthalmopathy. The CDR3 bases are TGTACCAGCAGCACAGGGAAGGGAAACACCATATATTTT. Protein: CTSSTGKGNTIYF.